These 29 T cell receptor beta chains originate from one sample sequenced in a study of blood T cell repertoires in COVID-19. Profiling relied on immunoSEQ multiplex PCR, and the TCRdb table lists in-frame clones only, not all of them. The sample shows 260,000 or so clones, around 88% of them seen only once. The sequenced sample consisted of PBMCs or T cells enriched from blood (not recorded which). The receptors were gathered from a woman aged 40-49 years with acute COVID-19.

J is TRBJ1-1 and V is TRBV4-3; D is perhaps TRBD1 (6 bases). Germline-derived CDR1 and CDR2 are LGHNA and YSLEER. With 3 bases removed from V and 1 base from J, the gap between germline ends came to 9 bases. The CDR3 loop spans 14 amino acids. This CDR3 reads CASSQLRGNTEAFF. CDR3 sequence (DNA): TGCGCCAGCAGCCAGCTCAGGGGGAACACTGAAGCTTTCTTT.

The rearrangement links TRBV10-3 to TRBJ2-1, with D possibly matching TRBD2 (6 bases). The CDR3 is 15 residues long. V dropped 2 bases and J dropped 0 bases, with 8 bases sitting between them. Germline lookup yields CDR1 ENHRY and CDR2 SYGVKD. The CDR3 nucleotides are TGTGCCATCAGTGAGAGCGGGTCCTCCTACAATGAGCAGTTCTTC. It specifies CAISESGSSYNEQFF.

The CDR3 coding sequence is TGCGCCAGCAGCCCGGGGACTAGCGGGAGTGGGACCCAGTACTTC. Translation gives CASSPGTSGSGTQYF. The chain recombines TRBV5-1 with TRBJ2-5; TRBD2 matches 14 bases. J lost 7 bases, V lost 4 bases, and 6 bases had no gene match. Germline V gene sequence: CDR1 SGHRS, CDR2 YFSETQ. The length of the CDR3 is 15 residues. Drawing the rest from reference TRBV5-1 and TRBJ2-5, the complete variable domain is KAGVTQTPRYLIKTRGQQVTLSCSPISGHRSVSWYQQTPGQGLQFLFEYFSETQRNKGNFPGRFSGRQFSNSRSEMNVSTLELGDSALYLCASSPGTSGSGTQYFGPGTRLLVL.

Concerning this clone itself: One end of the junction does not line up with germline, which may come from a read error. This chain joins TRBV3-1 (or the pseudogene TRBV3-2) and TRBJ1-2; a weak D match, TRBD1 (6 bases). Germline V gene lookup returns CDR1 LGHDT and CDR2 YNNKEL (reference sequence). The CDR3 is 11 amino acids. CDR3 protein: CASSQGADSLF. The CDR3 coding sequence is TGTGCCAGCAGCCAAGGAGCGGACAGCCTCTTC.

V usage is TRBV19 and J usage is TRBJ2-2; no reliable D call. The V and J ends lost 0 bases and 3 bases respectively, with 5 bases between them. Germline V CDR1 and CDR2: LNHDA, SQIVND (reference sequence). The CDR3 totals 14 residues. The CDR3 loop is CASSIDSDTGELFF. Written as DNA, the CDR3 is TGTGCCAGTAGTATAGATTCTGACACCGGGGAGCTGTTTTTT.

V is TRBV9 and J is TRBJ1-2; D is possibly TRBD1 (6 bases). The CDR3 consists of 15 residues. The V end was cut by 1 base, the J end by 3 bases, with 13 bases between. The germline gives CDR1 SGDLS, CDR2 YYNGEE. CDR3 in amino acids: CASSVQGIGDYGYTF. The CDR3 DNA reads TGTGCCAGCAGCGTACAGGGGATCGGCGACTATGGCTACACCTTC.

This clone was seen a handful of times. The CDR3 protein is CSVVSGTGDYHNEKLFF. The CDR3 coding sequence is TGCAGCGTAGTGTCCGGGACAGGGGATTACCATAATGAAAAACTGTTTTTT. V usage is TRBV29-1 and J usage is TRBJ1-4; 10 nucleotides line up with TRBD1. The junction had 14 bases not matched to a gene; V was cut back by 6 bases and J by 4 bases. Per the germline V gene, CDR1 is SQVTM and CDR2 is ANQGSEA. The CDR3 is 17 amino acids.

This chain connects TRBV13 to TRBJ2-1; 7 nucleotides agree with TRBD1. Germline V lookup: CDR1 PRHDT, CDR2 FYEKMQ (reference sequence). V was pared by 5 bases and J by 5 bases, with 9 bases of the junction left unmatched. CDR3 length equals 15 residues. The CDR3 DNA follows: TGTGCCAGCAGCCCAATTGGACAGGAGGACAATGAGCAGTTCTTC. Amino acid sequence: CASSPIGQEDNEQFF.

The chain carries TRBV5-4 and TRBJ1-2, with 7 positions matching TRBD1. The CDR3 runs 13 residues. CDR1 and CDR2 from the germline V gene are SGHNT and YYREEE (reference sequence). Unmatched junction bases numbered 4, after V lost 2 bases and J lost 6 bases. CDR3 nucleotides: TGTGCCAGCAGCTTAGGACAGGCTGATGGCTACACCTTC. Amino acids: CASSLGQADGYTF.

This chain uses TRBV3-1 (or the pseudogene TRBV3-2) with TRBJ2-7, with 9 bases matching TRBD2. The J segment lost 5 bases and the V segment lost 0 bases, leaving 5 bases of the junction unmatched. The CDR3 totals 15 residues. Germline V CDR1 and CDR2: LGHDT, YNNKEL (reference sequence). The chain's CDR3 is CASSQDWLAGNEQYF. CDR3 nucleotide sequence: TGTGCCAGCAGCCAAGACTGGCTAGCGGGAAACGAGCAGTACTTC.

This sequence joins TRBV13 and TRBJ2-5, with D tentatively TRBD2 (6 bases). The CDR3 runs 14 residues. The V gene lost 6 bases and the J gene lost 7 bases, with 18 bases spanning the gap. The germline V gene has CDR1 PRHDT and CDR2 FYEKMQ (reference sequence). As DNA, the CDR3 is TGTGCCAGCAGATCGGGAGCGGGTGTGGGGACCCAGTACTTC. Protein sequence: CASRSGAGVGTQYF.

V is TRBV30 and J is TRBJ1-2; tentative D call: TRBD1 (6 bases). There are 14 residues in the CDR3. The V gene's germline CDR1 is GTSNPN and CDR2 SVGIG (reference sequence). V lost 1 base, J lost 5 bases, and 14 bases lay in between. CDR3 protein: CAWSATGRLYGYTF. CDR3 bases: TGTGCCTGGAGTGCTACAGGGCGATTATATGGCTACACCTTC.

This chain uses TRBV28 with TRBJ1-4; no clear D. Trimming stripped 1 base from V and 7 bases from J, with 7 bases between. The CDR3 is 13 residues long. CDR1 and CDR2 (germline): MDHEN, SYDVKM. CDR3 bases: TGTGCCAGCAGTTTATCCGGGAGTGAAAAACTGTTTTTT. Encoded protein: CASSLSGSEKLFF.

A few counts support this clone. The CDR3 nucleotides read TGTGCCAGCAGCTACCGACAGGGGGGCCACGAGCAGTACTTC. It encodes CASSYRQGGHEQYF. This rearrangement joins TRBV7-6 to TRBJ2-7, with 9 bases matching TRBD1. There are 14 residues in the CDR3. V shed 4 bases and J 5 bases; nucleotides not matched to a gene: 6. Germline V gene lookup returns CDR1 SGHVS and CDR2 FNYEAQ.

On this clone itself: This sample includes further DNA sequences coding for the same CDR3. This chain links TRBV29-1 with TRBJ1-2; 7 bases match TRBD1. CDR1 and CDR2 (germline): SQVTM, ANQGSEA. The CDR3 is 12 amino acids. Trimming cost V 4 bases and J 5 bases; bases outside gene matches: 4. CDR3 residues: CSVGGGGYGYTF. The CDR3 DNA sequence: TGCAGCGTTGGAGGGGGCGGTTATGGCTACACCTTC.

This clone turned up a few times. The J gene is TRBJ2-2, the V gene TRBV7-3; 15 bases are shared with TRBD2. The CDR3 has 21 residues. CDR1 and CDR2 (germline): SGHTA, FQGTGA. V lost 3 bases to trimming and J lost 3 bases; unmatched junction nucleotides: 14. CDR3 in amino acids: CASSFKPHGLAGGPDTGELFF. The CDR3 DNA reads TGTGCCAGCAGCTTCAAACCCCACGGACTAGCGGGAGGGCCTGACACCGGGGAGCTGTTTTTT.

This chain uses TRBV4-2 with TRBJ1-2; D is unclear. CDR1 and CDR2 from the germline V gene are LGHNA and YNFKEQ. V was cut by 0 bases and J by 3 bases, with 8 bases left in between. This CDR3 has 14 amino acids. For the CDR3, the DNA is TGTGCCAGCAGCCAAGATCGATTAGACTATGGCTACACCTTC. This sequence encodes CASSQDRLDYGYTF.

V and J are TRBV7-8 and TRBJ2-1; 8 bases line up with TRBD2. Germline assignment: CDR1 SGHVS and CDR2 FQNEAQ. The CDR3 extends over 17 amino acids. Trimming at V came to 5 bases and at J to 2 bases, leaving 11 bases not matched to a gene. The CDR3 region has the DNA TGTGCCAGCAGCCCCCGGGTTATGCGGGGGGCCTACAATGAGCAGTTCTTC. It is translated as CASSPRVMRGAYNEQFF.

V usage is TRBV9 and J usage is TRBJ1-3; D remains unclear. The germline V gene encodes CDR1 SGDLS and CDR2 YYNGEE. The CDR3 has 17 amino acids. The germline V and J ends were trimmed by 0 bases and 0 bases, with 13 bases remaining between them. For the CDR3, the DNA is TGTGCCAGCAGCGTAGCCTCCGCGGCCAGCTCTGGAAACACCATATATTTT. This sequence encodes CASSVASAASSGNTIYF.

This clone appeared a few times. The chain joins TRBV3-1 (or the pseudogene TRBV3-2) to TRBJ1-2; 8 bases are a match to TRBD1. The germline CDR1 and CDR2 sequences are LGHDT and YNNKEL (reference sequence). V gave up 4 bases and J gave up 3 bases; unmatched junction bases: 7. The CDR3 has 15 residues. CDR3: CASSLPGQGDYGYTF. Here the CDR3 DNA reads TGTGCCAGCAGCCTACCCGGACAGGGCGACTATGGCTACACCTTC.

V gene TRBV11-2 combines with J gene TRBJ1-2; D unclear. V was pared by 3 bases and J by 3 bases, with 11 bases between. The CDR3 is made up of 14 amino acids. Germline lookup yields CDR1 SGHAT and CDR2 FQNNGV. In nucleotides, the CDR3 is TGTGCCAGCAGCTTGCGGGGTTCGCACTATGGCTACACCTTC. It specifies CASSLRGSHYGYTF.

The rearrangement links TRBV3-1 (or the pseudogene TRBV3-2) to TRBJ1-2; 8 nucleotides match TRBD1. The CDR3 runs 15 residues. Looked up from germline, CDR1 is LGHDT and CDR2 is YNNKEL (reference sequence). Trimming cost V 4 bases and J 4 bases; bases outside gene matches: 8. CDR3 region: CASSPLDRGPYGYTF. Written as DNA, the CDR3 is TGTGCCAGCAGCCCCCTCGACAGGGGTCCCTATGGCTACACCTTC.

The V and J genes are TRBV24-1 and TRBJ1-5, with a weak D call TRBD1 (6 bases). Between the trimmed V and J ends, which lost 2 bases and 0 bases, there was a span of 16 bases. CDR1 and CDR2 from the germline V gene are KGHDR and SFDVKD. This CDR3 is built from 18 residues. CDR3 loop: CATSDSGVQSYSNQPQHF. Here the CDR3 DNA reads TGTGCCACCAGTGATTCAGGGGTACAGTCCTATAGCAATCAGCCCCAGCATTTT.

Of note for this clone: Other DNA sequences from this sample encode an identical CDR3 as well. The chain uses TRBV11-3 and TRBJ2-1; TRBD2 agrees at 12 bases. J was trimmed by 4 bases and V by 6 bases; bases with no gene match: 1. From germline, CDR1 is SGHNT and CDR2 YENEEA. The CDR3 has 14 amino acids. The DNA for the CDR3 is TGTGCCAGCAGTCTAGCGGGAGGGTACAATGAGCAGTTCTTC. Translated, it gives CASSLAGGYNEQFF.

This clone was found a few times. The chain has TRBV7-2 and TRBJ2-1; possible D gene TRBD2, 6 bases. Germline V gene sequence: CDR1 SGHTA, CDR2 FQGNSA. Trimming took off 5 bases at V and 6 bases at J, with 17 bases between the two ends. The CDR3 consists of 15 residues. The CDR3 DNA follows: TGTGCCAGCAGCCCCCCCCTAGCGAGAACCAATGAGCAGTTCTTC. Translating it yields CASSPPLARTNEQFF.

This clone was seen a handful of times. The chain couples TRBV19 to TRBJ1-1, with a tentative D call TRBD1 (5 bases). Germline CDR1 reads LNHDA; CDR2 reads SQIVND (reference sequence). Trimming removed 2 bases at V and 8 bases at J, with 24 bases between. The CDR3 extends over 17 amino acids. CDR3 residues: CASSILRLWRGKGEAFF. CDR3 sequence (DNA): TGTGCCAGTAGTATATTAAGATTGTGGCGGGGGAAGGGCGAAGCTTTCTTT.

This clone appeared once. The chain joins TRBV13 to TRBJ2-2; 10 positions agree with TRBD2. V was pared by 4 bases and J by 6 bases, with 8 bases of the junction left unmatched. Germline assignment: CDR1 PRHDT and CDR2 FYEKMQ (reference sequence). This CDR3 has 16 residues. DNA of the CDR3: TGTGCCAGCAGCTCTCAGCGGGAGGGCCTATCCGGGGAGCTGTTTTTT. Translation: CASSSQREGLSGELFF. Full variable domain (outside the CDR3, taken from reference TRBV13 and TRBJ2-2): AAGVIQSPRHLIKEKRETATLKCYPIPRHDTVYWYQQGPGQDPQFLISFYEKMQSDKGSIPDRFSAQQFSDYHSELNMSSLELGDSALYFCASSSQREGLSGELFFGEGSRLTVL.

CDR3 amino acids: CATSLASLGNEQFF. DNA of the CDR3: TGTGCCACCTCTTTAGCGAGCCTTGGGAATGAGCAGTTCTTC. The genes are TRBV6-5 and TRBJ2-1, with D tentatively TRBD2 (5 bases). The CDR3 has 14 residues. The germline CDR1 and CDR2 sequences are MNHEY and SVGAGI. Trimming took off 10 bases at V and 7 bases at J, with 20 bases between the two ends.

This clone was observed a few times. The V gene is TRBV5-5, the J gene TRBJ2-7, with D perhaps TRBD2 (6 bases). The germline CDR1 and CDR2 sequences are SGHKS and YYEKEE (reference sequence). V lost 4 bases and J 3 bases, leaving 14 bases between the germline ends. The CDR3 covers 14 residues. CDR3: CASSASGGLYEQYF. For the CDR3, the DNA is TGTGCCAGCAGCGCCTCCGGAGGGCTCTACGAGCAGTACTTC.